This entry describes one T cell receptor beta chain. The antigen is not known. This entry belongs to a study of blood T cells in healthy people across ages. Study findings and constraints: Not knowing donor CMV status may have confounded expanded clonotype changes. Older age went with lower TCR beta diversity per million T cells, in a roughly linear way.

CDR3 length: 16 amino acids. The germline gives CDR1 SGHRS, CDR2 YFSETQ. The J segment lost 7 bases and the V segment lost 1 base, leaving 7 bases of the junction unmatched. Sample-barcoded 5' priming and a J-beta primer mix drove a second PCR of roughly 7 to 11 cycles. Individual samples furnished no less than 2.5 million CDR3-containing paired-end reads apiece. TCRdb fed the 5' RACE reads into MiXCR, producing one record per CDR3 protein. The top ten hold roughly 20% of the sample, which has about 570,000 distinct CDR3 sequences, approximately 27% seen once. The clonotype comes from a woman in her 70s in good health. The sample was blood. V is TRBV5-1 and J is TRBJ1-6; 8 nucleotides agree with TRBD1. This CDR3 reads CASSLSGGARNSPLHF. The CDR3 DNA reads TGCGCCAGCAGCTTGTCAGGGGGCGCACGAAATTCACCCCTCCACTTT. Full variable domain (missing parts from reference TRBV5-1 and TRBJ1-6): KAGVTQTPRYLIKTRGQQVTLSCSPISGHRSVSWYQQTPGQGLQFLFEYFSETQRNKGNFPGRFSGRQFSNSRSEMNVSTLELGDSALYLCASSLSGGARNSPLHFGNGTRLTVT.